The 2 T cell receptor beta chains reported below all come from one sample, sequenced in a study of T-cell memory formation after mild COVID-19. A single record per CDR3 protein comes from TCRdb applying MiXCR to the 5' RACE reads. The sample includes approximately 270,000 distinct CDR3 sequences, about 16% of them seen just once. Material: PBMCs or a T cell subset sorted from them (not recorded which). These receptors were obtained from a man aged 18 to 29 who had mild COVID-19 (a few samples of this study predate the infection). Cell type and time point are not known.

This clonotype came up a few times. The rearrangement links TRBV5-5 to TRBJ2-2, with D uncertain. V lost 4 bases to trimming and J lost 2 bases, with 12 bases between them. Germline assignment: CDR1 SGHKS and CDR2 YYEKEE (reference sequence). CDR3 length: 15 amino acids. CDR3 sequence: CASSLRWGNTGELFF. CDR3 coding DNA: TGTGCCAGCAGCCTGCGATGGGGAAACACCGGGGAGCTGTTTTTT.

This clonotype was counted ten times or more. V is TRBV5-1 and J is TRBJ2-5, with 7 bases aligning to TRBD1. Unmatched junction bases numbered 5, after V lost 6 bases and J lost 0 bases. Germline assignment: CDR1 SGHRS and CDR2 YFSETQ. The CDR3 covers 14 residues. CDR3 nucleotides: TGCGCCAGCACTCCCGACAGGGACCAAGAGACCCAGTACTTC. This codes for CASTPDRDQETQYF. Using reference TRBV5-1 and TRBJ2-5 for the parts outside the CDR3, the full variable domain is KAGVTQTPRYLIKTRGQQVTLSCSPISGHRSVSWYQQTPGQGLQFLFEYFSETQRNKGNFPGRFSGRQFSNSRSEMNVSTLELGDSALYLCASTPDRDQETQYFGPGTRLLVL.